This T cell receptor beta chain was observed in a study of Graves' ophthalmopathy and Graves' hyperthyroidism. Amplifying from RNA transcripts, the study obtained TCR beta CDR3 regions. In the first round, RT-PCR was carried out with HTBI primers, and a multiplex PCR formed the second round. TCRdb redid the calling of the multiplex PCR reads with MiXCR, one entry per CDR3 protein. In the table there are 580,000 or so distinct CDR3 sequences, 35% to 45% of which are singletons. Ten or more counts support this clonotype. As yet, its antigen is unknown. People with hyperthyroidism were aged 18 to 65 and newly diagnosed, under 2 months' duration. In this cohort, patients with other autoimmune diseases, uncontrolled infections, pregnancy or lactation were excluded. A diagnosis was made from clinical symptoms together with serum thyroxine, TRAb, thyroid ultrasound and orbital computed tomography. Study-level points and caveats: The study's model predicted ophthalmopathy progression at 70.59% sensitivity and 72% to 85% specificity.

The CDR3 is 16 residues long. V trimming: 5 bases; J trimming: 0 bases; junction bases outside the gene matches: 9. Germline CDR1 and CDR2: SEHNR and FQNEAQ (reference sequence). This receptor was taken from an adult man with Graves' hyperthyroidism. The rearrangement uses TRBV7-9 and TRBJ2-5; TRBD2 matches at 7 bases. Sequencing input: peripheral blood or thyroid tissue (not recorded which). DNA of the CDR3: TGTGCCAGCAGCGAGCGACTAGCACAGTACCAAGAGACCCAGTACTTC. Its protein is CASSERLAQYQETQYF.